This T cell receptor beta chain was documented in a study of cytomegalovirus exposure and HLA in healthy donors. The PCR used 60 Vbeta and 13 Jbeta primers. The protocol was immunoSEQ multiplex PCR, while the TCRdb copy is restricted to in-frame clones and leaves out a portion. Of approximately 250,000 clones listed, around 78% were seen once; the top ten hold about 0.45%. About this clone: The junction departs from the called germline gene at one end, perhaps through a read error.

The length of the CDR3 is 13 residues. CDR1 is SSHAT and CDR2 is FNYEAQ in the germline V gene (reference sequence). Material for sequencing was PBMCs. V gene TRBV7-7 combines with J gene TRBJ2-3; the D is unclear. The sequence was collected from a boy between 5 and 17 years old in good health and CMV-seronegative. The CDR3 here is CASSQDSADTQYF. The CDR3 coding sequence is TGTGCTAGCAGCCAAGACTCGGCAGATACGCAGTATTTT.